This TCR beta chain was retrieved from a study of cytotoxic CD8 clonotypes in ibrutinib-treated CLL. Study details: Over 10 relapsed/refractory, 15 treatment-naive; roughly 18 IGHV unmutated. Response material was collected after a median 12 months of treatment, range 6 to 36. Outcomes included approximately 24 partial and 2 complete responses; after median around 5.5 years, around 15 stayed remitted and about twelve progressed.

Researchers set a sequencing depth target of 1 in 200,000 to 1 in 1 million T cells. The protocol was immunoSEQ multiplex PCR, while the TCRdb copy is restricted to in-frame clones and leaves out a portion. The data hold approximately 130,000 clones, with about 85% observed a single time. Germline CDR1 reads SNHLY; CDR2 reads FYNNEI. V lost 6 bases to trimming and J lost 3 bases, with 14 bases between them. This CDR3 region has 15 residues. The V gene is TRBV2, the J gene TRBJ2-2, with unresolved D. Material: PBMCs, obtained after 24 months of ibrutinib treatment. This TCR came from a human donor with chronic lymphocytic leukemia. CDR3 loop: CASRAGVRDTGELFF. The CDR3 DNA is TGTGCCAGCAGGGCTGGGGTTCGGGACACCGGGGAGCTGTTTTTT.